A few counts support the clone carrying this T cell receptor beta chain. The sample originates from a study of spatial heterogeneity in lung cancer. In the study overall: Approximately 24 months after resection was the median timing of the follow-up PBMC samples, which were sequenced when available.

The sample's time point: blood at routine non-recurrence follow-up after resection. Unsorted whole RNA samples from tumor, nontumor lung or frozen PBMC were sequenced. The germline V gene encodes CDR1 LGHNA and CDR2 YNFKEQ. V was trimmed by 0 bases and J by 0 bases, leaving 8 bases between them. This CDR3 is 15 amino acids long. MiXCR, run by TCRdb on the 5' RACE reads, gives a single entry per CDR3 protein. Of over 45,000 distinct CDR3 sequences in the sample, approximately 12% are singletons; the top ten hold roughly a third. The rearrangement uses TRBV4-2 and TRBJ1-1; D gene unclear. The TCR originated in a male donor with early-stage non-small cell lung cancer. The specimen was PBMCs, collected at follow-up. CDR3 sequence: CASSQEWVMNTEAFF. The CDR3 DNA reads TGTGCCAGCAGCCAAGAATGGGTAATGAACACTGAAGCTTTCTTT.